These 9 T cell receptor beta chains share one sample of origin, sequenced in a study of T cell repertoires in cytomegalovirus infection. TCRdb passed the reads through MiXCR, listing each CDR3 protein once. Here the sample spans tens of thousands of distinct CDR3 sequences, 20% to 30% being singletons. These receptors have no identified antigens. The specimen was CD8+ T cells from cultured PBMCs, collected from culture after CMV antigen stimulation. These receptors were taken from a human donor in good health (CMV status not recorded). Some clones in this sample may be carry-over from other donors' samples.

This clonotype was found many times. This sequence joins TRBV6-2 or TRBV6-3 and TRBJ2-6; D remains unclear. The CDR3 runs 17 residues. Trimming shortened V by 3 bases and J by 1 base, and 13 bases separated the two germline ends. The germline gives CDR1 MNHEY, CDR2 SVGEGT. The DNA of the CDR3 is TGTGCCAGCAGTTATTCGGTTGGCTGGTCTGGGGCCAACGTCCTGACTTTC. Its translation is CASSYSVGWSGANVLTF.

This clonotype has only a few counts. J is TRBJ2-4 and V is TRBV20-1; D possibly uses TRBD1 or TRBD2 (5 bases each). Trimming shortened V by 5 bases and J by 0 bases, and 11 bases separated the two germline ends. CDR1 is DFQATT and CDR2 is SNEGSKA in the germline V gene (reference sequence). The CDR3 is made up of 14 amino acids. The CDR3 DNA sequence: TGCAGTGCTGCCTTTGGGGGAGCCAAAAACATTCAGTACTTC. Its translation is CSAAFGGAKNIQYF.

This clonotype was picked up a small number of times. This chain links TRBV7-6 with TRBJ1-1, with 7 bases fitting TRBD1. The germline CDR1 and CDR2 sequences are SGHVS and FNYEAQ. The CDR3 spans 15 residues. The junction had 9 bases not matched to a gene; V was cut back by 5 bases and J by 3 bases. The CDR3 loop is CASSPLGQSYTEAFF. CDR3 in DNA: TGTGCCAGCAGCCCTCTGGGACAGTCCTACACTGAAGCTTTCTTT.

The chain couples TRBV11-2 to TRBJ2-7, with D perhaps matching TRBD1 (7 bases). Trimming removed 7 bases from V and 5 bases from J, with 15 bases in between. Germline V gene lookup returns CDR1 SGHAT and CDR2 FQNNGV. The CDR3 sequence is 13 residues long. CDR3 protein: CASTNQGGNEQYF. As DNA, the CDR3 is TGTGCCAGCACCAACCAGGGGGGTAACGAGCAGTACTTC.

This chain connects TRBV9 to TRBJ2-7; TRBD2 matches 7 bases. Per germline, CDR1 SGDLS and CDR2 YYNGEE. The CDR3 runs 14 residues. With V trimmed by 4 bases and J by 5 bases, 9 bases remained unmatched. The CDR3 reads CASSPAGSENEQYF. The CDR3 DNA is TGTGCCAGCAGCCCAGCGGGAAGTGAGAACGAGCAGTACTTC. Variable domain in full (rest from reference TRBV9 and TRBJ2-7): DSGVTQTPKHLITATGQRVTLRCSPRSGDLSVYWYQQSLDQGLQFLIQYYNGEERAKGNILERFSAQQFPDLHSELNLSSLELGDSALYFCASSPAGSENEQYFGPGTRLTVT.

The chain uses TRBV7-9 and TRBJ2-3; perhaps D is TRBD1 or TRBD2 (5 bases each). This CDR3 is 12 amino acids long. The ends were cut back, 5 bases at V and 6 bases at J, with 9 bases in the middle. Germline CDR1 SEHNR, CDR2 FQNEAQ (reference sequence). As DNA, the CDR3 is TGTGCCAGCAGCCAATGGGGGGATACGCAGTATTTT. It is translated as CASSQWGDTQYF.

This clonotype showed up many times. The chain carries TRBV5-4 and TRBJ2-1; D gene uncertain. Germline lookup yields CDR1 SGHNT and CDR2 YYREEE (reference sequence). There are 16 residues in the CDR3. The V end was cut by 0 bases, the J end by 0 bases, with 10 bases between. The CDR3, as DNA: TGTGCCAGCAGCTTGGCGGGCTTGAGCTCCTACAATGAGCAGTTCTTC. Amino acid sequence: CASSLAGLSSYNEQFF.

This clonotype was counted between two and nine times. This rearrangement joins TRBV14 to TRBJ1-1; 8 nucleotides align to TRBD1. Germline V gene sequence: CDR1 SGHDN, CDR2 FVKESK. This CDR3 region has 15 residues. V dropped 0 bases and J dropped 1; count of bases not matched to a gene: 1. This chain's CDR3 is CASSQEGTGNTEAFF. In DNA form, the CDR3 reads TGTGCCAGCAGCCAAGAGGGGACAGGGAACACTGAAGCTTTCTTT.

The chain has TRBV28 and TRBJ1-2, with 10 bases lining up with TRBD1. Germline lookup yields CDR1 MDHEN and CDR2 SYDVKM. The CDR3 sequence is 15 residues long. Trimming removed 2 bases from V and 8 bases from J; junction bases left unmatched: 8. The CDR3 spells CASSLPGTGVGGYTF. The CDR3 DNA reads as TGTGCCAGCAGTTTACCCGGGACAGGGGTGGGCGGCTACACCTTC.